Following are 8 T cell receptor beta chains from one sample sequenced in a study of early T cells in non-severe SARS-CoV-2 infection. TCRdb re-derived calls from the 5' RACE reads in MiXCR, one entry per CDR3 protein. The profile shows roughly 47,000 distinct CDR3 sequences, 5.5% to 8% of them singletons. Sequencing was performed on whole blood, taken at baseline. The receptors come from an adult who was a healthcare worker with PCR-confirmed SARS-CoV-2 infection or an uninfected control (not recorded which).

The sample holds a few counts of this clonotype. The rearrangement links TRBV2 to TRBJ1-4; D is unresolved. The V gene's germline CDR1 is SNHLY and CDR2 FYNNEI. CDR3 length: 16 amino acids. V gave up 4 bases and J gave up 0 bases, with 12 bases separating them. This CDR3 is CASSVRQKATNEKLFF. DNA for the CDR3: TGTGCCAGCAGTGTCAGACAAAAGGCAACTAATGAAAAACTGTTTTTT.

The V and J genes are TRBV6-5 and TRBJ1-2; the D gene is possibly TRBD1 (5 bases). The CDR3 covers 15 residues. CDR1 and CDR2 from the germline V gene are MNHEY and SVGAGI. V lost 2 bases, J lost 4 bases, and 14 bases lay in between. The CDR3 DNA reads as TGTGCCAGCAGTTACCAGGGAAACCGGGGCTATGGCTACACCTTC. Amino acids: CASSYQGNRGYGYTF.

This clonotype was detected only a few times. CDR3 in DNA: TGTGCCAGCAGCGGGGACAACACGAACACCGGGGAGCTGTTTTTT. This sequence encodes CASSGDNTNTGELFF. V is TRBV11-2 and J is TRBJ2-2; TRBD1 is a possible D gene (6 bases). CDR1 is SGHAT, CDR2 FQNNGV, per germline. This CDR3 is 15 amino acids long. V was shortened by 5 bases and J by 0 bases, with 10 bases between the two germline ends.

This clonotype was observed many times. This chain links TRBV12-3 or TRBV12-4 with TRBJ1-5; perhaps TRBD1 as D (6 bases). This CDR3 has 15 residues. V lost 6 bases and J lost 5, with 17 bases in between. The CDR3 bases are TGTGCCAGCAGCTTCCGGGACACGACTTATCAGCCCCAGCATTTT. Translated, it gives CASSFRDTTYQPQHF.

The table lists this clonotype with a few counts. The rearrangement uses TRBV20-1 and TRBJ2-7; 10 bases map to TRBD1. The CDR3 totals 13 residues. V was pared by 3 bases and J by 4 bases, with 3 bases of the junction left unmatched. Germline loops: CDR1 DFQATT, CDR2 SNEGSKA (reference sequence). Here the CDR3 reads CSASGQGVYEQYF. The CDR3 DNA is TGCAGTGCTAGCGGACAGGGGGTATACGAGCAGTACTTC.

This clonotype has a count of ten or more. The CDR3: CASSFKQDSPLHF. In DNA form, the CDR3 reads TGTGCCAGCAGTTTCAAACAAGATTCACCCCTCCACTTT. The chain has TRBV12-3 or TRBV12-4 and TRBJ1-6; D gene unclear. The CDR3 runs to 13 residues. Trimming shortened V by 3 bases and J by 8 bases, and 8 bases separated the two germline ends.

This chain links TRBV6-1 with TRBJ1-6; tentatively, D is TRBD1 (5 bases). Germline-derived CDR1 and CDR2 are MNHNS and SASEGT. V lost 6 bases and J 9 bases, leaving 21 bases between the germline ends. CDR3 size: 16 residues. The CDR3 reads CASSLETRGRFSPLHF. DNA for the CDR3: TGTGCCAGCAGCCTGGAGACACGGGGCCGGTTTTCACCCCTCCACTTT.

This clonotype was detected many times. The chain combines TRBV10-3 with TRBJ2-1, with D maybe TRBD1 (5 bases). Germline CDR1 reads ENHRY; CDR2 reads SYGVKD. This CDR3 region has 14 residues. Trimming took 2 bases from V and 5 from J, leaving 10 bases between them. Here the CDR3 reads CAISERAGNNEQFF. DNA for the CDR3: TGTGCCATCAGTGAGAGGGCAGGGAACAATGAGCAGTTCTTC.